This is a list of T cell receptor beta chains from one sample in a study of blood T cell dynamics during melanoma immunotherapy. Profiled with immunoSEQ multiplex PCR; TCRdb holds only in-frame clones, not every one. The sample contains 7,000 or so clones, 84% of which appear only once. The material sequenced was blood, taken from a patient treated with checkpoint blockade. These receptors all come from a human donor with melanoma. Each CDR3 is given with its conserved first and last residue. A D gene is named only where the DNA matches it firmly. Clone size appears in some rows only: once, few, many, or a class for an expanded clone.

size	V	D	J	CDR3	DNA
NA	TRBV6-1	NA	TRBJ1-5	CASSDGTPFRPQHF	TGTGCCAGCAGTGACGGAACACCTTTTCGCCCCCAGCATTTT
once	TRBV5-5	NA	TRBJ2-7	CASSLEPVRSYEQYF	TGTGCCAGCAGCTTGGAGCCAGTTAGGTCCTACGAGCAGTACTTC
NA	TRBV28	TRBD1	TRBJ2-7	CASSLAGTGDYEQYF	TGTGCCAGCAGTTTAGCCGGGACAGGGGACTACGAGCAGTACTTC
NA	TRBV11-2	TRBD2	TRBJ2-2	CASSLVGSGSSGELFF	TGTGCCAGCAGCTTAGTCGGTAGCGGGTCATCCGGGGAGCTGTTTTTT
NA	TRBV5-6	TRBD1	TRBJ1-5	CASSRTGENSNQPQHF	TGTGCCAGCAGCCGGACAGGGGAGAATAGCAATCAGCCCCAGCATTTT
NA	TRBV30	TRBD1	TRBJ2-7	CAWSPEPGTATSYEQYF	TGTGCCTGGAGTCCCGAACCCGGGACAGCCACCTCCTACGAGCAGTACTTC
NA	TRBV18	TRBD2	TRBJ2-7	CASSPPGGSTSYEQYF	TGTGCCAGCTCACCACCAGGCGGGAGTACCTCCTACGAGCAGTACTTC
NA	TRBV28	TRBD1	TRBJ1-5	CATNKWDRALSNQPQHF	TGTGCCACCAACAAATGGGACAGGGCCCTTAGCAATCAGCCCCAGCATTTT
NA	TRBV6-5	NA	TRBJ2-3	CASSYQLAFTDTQYF	TGTGCCAGCAGTTACCAGCTAGCCTTCACAGATACGCAGTATTTT
NA	TRBV6-5	TRBD2	TRBJ2-7	CASSYSTSVSYEQYF	TGTGCCAGCAGTTACTCGACTAGCGTCTCCTACGAGCAGTACTTC
NA	TRBV4-3	TRBD1	TRBJ2-7	CASSQEVRTGGVYEQYF	TGCGCCAGCAGCCAAGAAGTTAGGACAGGTGGAGTCTACGAGCAGTACTTC